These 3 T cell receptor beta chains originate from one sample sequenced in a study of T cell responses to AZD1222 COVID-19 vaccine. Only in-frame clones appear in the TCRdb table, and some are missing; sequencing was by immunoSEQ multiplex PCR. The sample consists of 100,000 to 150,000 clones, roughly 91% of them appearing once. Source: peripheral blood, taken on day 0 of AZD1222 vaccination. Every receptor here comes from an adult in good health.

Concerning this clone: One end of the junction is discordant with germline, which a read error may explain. CDR3 region: CASSLAGGGEFF. The CDR3, as DNA: TGTGCCAGCAGTCTAGCGGGGGGCGGGGAGTTCTTC. The chain links TRBV12-3 or TRBV12-4 to TRBJ2-1, with 11 bases aligning to TRBD2. The CDR3 runs 12 residues.

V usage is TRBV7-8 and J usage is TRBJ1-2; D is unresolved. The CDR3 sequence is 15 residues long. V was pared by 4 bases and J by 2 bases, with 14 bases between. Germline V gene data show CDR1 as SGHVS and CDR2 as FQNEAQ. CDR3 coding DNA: TGTGCCAGCAGCTCCTTAAGGTCGCAGAACTATGGCTACACCTTC. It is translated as CASSSLRSQNYGYTF.

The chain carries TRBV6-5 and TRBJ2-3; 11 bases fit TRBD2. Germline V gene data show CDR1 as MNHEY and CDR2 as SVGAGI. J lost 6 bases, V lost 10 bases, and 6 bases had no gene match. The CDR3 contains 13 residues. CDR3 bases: TGTGCCACCTTAGCGGGGGGGCGGGATACGCAGTATTTT. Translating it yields CATLAGGRDTQYF.